The clone carrying this T cell receptor beta chain was counted many times. Clinical symptoms, serum thyroxine and TRAb, thyroid ultrasound and orbital computed tomography together formed the diagnostic basis. Fresh peripheral blood, roughly 10 ml, was the source of the PBMCs. This sample was included in a study of T cells in Graves' hyperthyroidism and ophthalmopathy. For the study at large: Before any treatment, at initial diagnosis, peripheral blood was collected.

V lost 6 bases, J lost 2 bases, and 20 bases lay in between. This CDR3 is 16 amino acids long. Amplification yielded TCR beta CDR3 regions, with RNA transcripts as the source. Carried out on the TCR CDR3, a first-round RT-PCR used the HTBI primer set. TCRdb re-derived calls from the multiplex PCR reads in MiXCR, one entry per CDR3 protein. The sample comprises about 260,000 distinct CDR3 sequences, 20% to 25% of which are singletons, and approximately 60% rests with the top ten. This TCR was sampled from a man aged 25 to 40 with Graves' ophthalmopathy. Sequencing was performed on blood. The rearrangement joins TRBV12-3 or TRBV12-4 to TRBJ2-7; D remains ambiguous. CDR3 in amino acids: CASSTARPGSAYEQYF. The CDR3 DNA follows: TGTGCCAGCAGCACTGCTCGGCCGGGCTCAGCCTACGAGCAGTACTTC.